Listed below are T cell receptor beta chains from one sample, sequenced in a study of graft-versus-host responses after intestinal transplantation. These receptors' antigens are unknown. Assay used: immunoSEQ multiplex PCR; TCRdb lists only in-frame clones, some missing. The data hold about 78,000 clones, with about 90% observed a single time. The sequencing here drew on unstimulated CD8+ T cells sorted from spleen or lymph node cells, taken before transplant. The receptors here all came from a human donor who was the organ donor for an intestinal transplant. Each CDR3 is given with its conserved first and last residue. Each record gives: V gene, CDR3 length, clone size, J gene, D gene, CDR3 DNA, CDR3 protein. A D gene is named only where the DNA matches it firmly. Clone size is stated in some rows and not others, as once, few, many or a class when expanded.

V: TRBV4-3
length: 15
size: once
J: TRBJ1-5
D: -
DNA: TGCGCCAGCAGCCAAGACAGGTATAGCAATCAGCCCCAGCATTTT
CDR3: CASSQDRYSNQPQHF

V: TRBV6-5
length: 16
size: -
J: TRBJ2-5
D: -
DNA: TGTGCCAGCAGTTACTCGATCGACAGGAGCCAAGAGACCCAGTACTTC
CDR3: CASSYSIDRSQETQYF

V: TRBV9
length: 16
size: -
J: TRBJ1-6
D: -
DNA: TGTGCCAGCAGCGTAGGCAGAAGCTCCTATAATTCACCCCTCCACTTT
CDR3: CASSVGRSSYNSPLHF

V: TRBV28
length: 15
size: -
J: TRBJ2-5
D: -
DNA: TGTGCCAGCAGTGTCCGGGACAATTACCAAGAGACCCAGTACTTC
CDR3: CASSVRDNYQETQYF

V: TRBV4-3
length: 15
size: once
J: TRBJ1-2
D: -
DNA: TGCGCCAGCAGCCACGGGAGGGCCGACGTATCAGGCTACACCTTC
CDR3: CASSHGRADVSGYTF

V: TRBV14
length: 13
size: few
J: TRBJ2-5
D: -
DNA: TGTGCCAGCAGCCAAGCCCAGACGGGGACCCAGTACTTC
CDR3: CASSQAQTGTQYF

V: TRBV29-1
length: 16
size: -
J: TRBJ2-5
D: TRBD2
DNA: TGCAGCGTTGGACCGACTAGCGGGAACGCCCAAGAGACCCAGTACTTC
CDR3: CSVGPTSGNAQETQYF

V: TRBV13
length: 13
size: -
J: TRBJ2-1
D: -
DNA: TGTGCCAGCAGCTTAGGCAGAAACAATGAGCAGTTCTTC
CDR3: CASSLGRNNEQFF

V: TRBV9
length: 15
size: -
J: TRBJ2-3
D: TRBD2
DNA: TGTGCCAGCAGTGAGGCGGGGGGTGGGGCAGATACGCAGTATTTT
CDR3: CASSEAGGGADTQYF

V: TRBV6-5
length: 14
size: -
J: TRBJ2-5
D: TRBD2
DNA: TGTGCCAGCACCTCACTAGCGGGGGGTGAGACCCAGTACTTC
CDR3: CASTSLAGGETQYF